This T cell receptor beta chain originates from a study of graft-versus-host responses after intestinal transplantation. This CDR3 has 15 amino acids. Losses at the gene ends were 5 bases for V and 4 bases for J; bases not matched to a gene: 8. Germline V lookup: CDR1 MNHEY, CDR2 SMNVEV (reference sequence). Study results and limitations: Recipient marrow harbored GvH clones, some of which surfaced first in ileum or blood.

With regard to this clone: Its antigen is not identified.

Method: immunoSEQ multiplex PCR; TCRdb's copy keeps in-frame clones and lacks some. Among roughly 98,000 clones, roughly 93% were seen once, and the ten largest hold 1.1%. The sequencing here drew on unstimulated CD8+ T cells sorted from spleen or lymph node cells, taken before transplant. The genes are TRBV27 and TRBJ1-2, with TRBD1 identical over 9 bases. The source of this sequence is a human donor who was the organ donor for an intestinal transplant. CDR3 sequence: CASSLTGTGTYGYTF. The DNA for the CDR3 is TGTGCCAGCAGTCTCACCGGGACAGGGACCTATGGCTACACCTTC.